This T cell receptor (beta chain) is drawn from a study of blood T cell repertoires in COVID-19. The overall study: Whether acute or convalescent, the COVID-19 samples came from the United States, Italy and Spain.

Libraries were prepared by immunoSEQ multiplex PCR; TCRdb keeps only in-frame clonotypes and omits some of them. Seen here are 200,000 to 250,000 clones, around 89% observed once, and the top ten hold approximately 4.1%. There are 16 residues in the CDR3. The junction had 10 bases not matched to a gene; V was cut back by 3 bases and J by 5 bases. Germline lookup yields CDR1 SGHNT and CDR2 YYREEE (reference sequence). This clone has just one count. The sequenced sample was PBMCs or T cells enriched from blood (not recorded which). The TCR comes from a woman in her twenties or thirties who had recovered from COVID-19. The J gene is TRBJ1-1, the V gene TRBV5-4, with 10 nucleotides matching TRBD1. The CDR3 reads CASSSEFRTGGTEAFF. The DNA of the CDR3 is TGTGCCAGCAGCTCGGAGTTCCGGACAGGGGGAACTGAAGCTTTCTTT.